This T cell receptor (beta chain) comes out of a study of PD-L1 blockade in urothelial cancer. In the study overall: T cells numbered a median of 141,255 in the blood samples.

Specified time point: peripheral blood 6 weeks after treatment start. The repertoire was sequenced with immunoSEQ multiplex PCR; TCRdb's copy has only in-frame clones and lacks some. The table has tens of thousands of clones, around 90% seen once. V was pared by 7 bases and J by 3 bases, with 19 bases between. The germline gives CDR1 MDHEN, CDR2 SYDVKM. This CDR3 contains 17 residues. This specimen was PBMCs, taken around atezolizumab (anti-PD-L1) treatment. The clonotype originates from a man aged 65-85 years with urothelial cancer. V is TRBV28 and J is TRBJ1-6; D might be TRBD1 (6 bases). CDR3 loop: CASIPNSNRVYNSPLHF. DNA for the CDR3: TGTGCCAGCATCCCTAATTCGAACAGGGTCTATAATTCACCCCTCCACTTT.